The present T cell receptor (beta chain) was sequenced within a study of preoperative IRX-2 immunotherapy in early breast cancer (dated by TCRdb to about 2019). The library was obtained by the immunoSEQ multiplex PCR assay. Drawn from immuneACCESS, this table holds only the in-frame rearrangements with V and J called that TCRdb kept. Clones are partly lost; checked studies trace under half to an unresolved V gene and leave the rest unexplained. A total of roughly 62,000 clones appear in this sample, approximately 93% of them only once. Together, the top ten hold approximately 1.8% of the sample. The treatment or condition label of this sample denotes: preoperative locoregional IRX-2 cytokine immunotherapy. The samples were obtained from a phase Ib study that tested preoperative, locoregional IRX-2 cytokine immunotherapy designed to prime immune responses. Donors were patients with early-stage breast cancer who received IRX-2 before surgery.

A note on this clone: Its antigen target is currently unknown. No base quality information exists; no much larger clone differs at one position.

The receptor comes from a human donor with breast cancer. Collection of the sample occurred from a patient treated with IRX-2 immunotherapy.

The DNA sequence is as follows: TGTGCCAGCCGAATGGGAGCAGGTGGGTACAATGAGCAGTTCTTC. Translated, it gives CASRMGAGGYNEQFF. The chain was built from TRBV6-1 and TRBJ2-1; a weak D assignment points to TRBD2 (5 bases agree). CDR1 is given as MNHNS and CDR2 as SASEGT, both from the germline V gene. There are 15 amino acids in the CDR3, from cysteine to phenylalanine inclusive. Only CDR3 DNA is held: 45 bases, read in frame from base 1. Trimming removed 8 bases from V and 4 bases from J, leaving 18 bases between the germline ends.